Listed below are T cell receptor beta chains from one sample, sequenced in a study of cytomegalovirus exposure and HLA in healthy donors. Sequencing was performed with immunoSEQ multiplex PCR; in TCRdb, only in-frame clones are kept and a portion is missing. Among 150,000 to 180,000 clones listed, 65% to 90% were seen once. The sequencing sample was made of PBMCs. These receptors were taken from a woman aged 50 to 65 in good health and CMV-seropositive. CDR3s include the opening cysteine and the closing phenylalanine or tryptophan. D genes are given only for firm matches. Size is stated for part of the rows, as once, few or many counts, or as a class when the clone is expanded.

j_call d_call v_call cdr3_length clone_size cdr3_nt cdr3_aa
TRBJ2-7 - TRBV7-2 15 - TGTGCCAGCAGCTTATATCTGGACAGACCCCACGAGCAGTACTTC CASSLYLDRPHEQYF
TRBJ1-5 - TRBV19 14 - TGTGCCAGCACCCACAGGGCCAGCAATCAGCCCCAGCATTTT CASTHRASNQPQHF
TRBJ2-7 - TRBV30 15 - TGTGCCTGGAGTGCCTTGCCCAGGGGGGCCTACGAGCAGTACTTC CAWSALPRGAYEQYF
TRBJ1-3 - TRBV5-5 13 - TGTGCCAGCAGCTCGACATTTGGAAACACCATATATTTT CASSSTFGNTIYF
TRBJ2-1 - TRBV11-2 14 - TGTGCCAGCAGCTTAGGGGTGGGGGCGGGTGAGCAGTTCTTC CASSLGVGAGEQFF
TRBJ2-1 TRBD2 TRBV7-8 17 - TGTGCCAGCAGTCGGACTAGCGGGGGGGCCGGCTACAATGAGCAGTTCTTC CASSRTSGGAGYNEQFF
TRBJ2-3 - TRBV19 19 - TGTGCCAGTAGTATTATCCTCTCGGGGGGCCTATCTAGCACAGATACGCAGTATTTT CASSIILSGGLSSTDTQYF
TRBJ2-7 - TRBV6-5 14 - TGTGCCAGCAGTCGCGGGTCGGACCCCTACGAGCAGTACTTC CASSRGSDPYEQYF
TRBJ1-2 - TRBV27 16 once TGTGCCAGCAGTTCGTTAACATTCGGACAGCTCTTTGGCTACACCTTC CASSSLTFGQLFGYTF
TRBJ1-2 - TRBV29-1 14 - TGCAGCGTTGAAAGAGAAGGTCGGAGGTCTGGCTACACCTTC CSVEREGRRSGYTF
TRBJ1-5 - TRBV19 14 - TGTGCCAGTAGCCCCAAAGGGGATGGCCAGCCCCAGCATTTT CASSPKGDGQPQHF
TRBJ2-2 TRBD2 TRBV9 15 once TGTGCCAGCAGCCAGAGACTAGCGGGGACCGGGGAGCTGTTTTTT CASSQRLAGTGELFF
TRBJ2-1 - TRBV19 11 - TGTGCCAGTAGTATACAGTTTGAGCAGTTCTTC CASSIQFEQFF
TRBJ2-4 TRBD2 TRBV19 15 - TGTGCCAGTAGGAGGGGAAGGAGCGGGGGAGGCATTCAGTACTTC CASRRGRSGGGIQYF
TRBJ2-5 TRBD2 TRBV12-5 15 - TGTGCTAGTGGTTTGGGGGCGGGGGGGCAAGAGACCCAGTACTTC CASGLGAGGQETQYF
TRBJ1-1 - TRBV7-6 15 - TGTGCCAGCAGCTTAGTGGGGGGTGCGTTAACTGAAGCTTTCTTT CASSLVGGALTEAFF
TRBJ2-1 - TRBV30 11 - TGTGCCTGGAGTAGGAGCAATGAGCAGTTCTTC CAWSRSNEQFF
TRBJ2-1 TRBD1 TRBV9 15 - TGTGCCAGCAGCCCTAGACAGGGGGCTTACAATGAGCAGTTCTTC CASSPRQGAYNEQFF
TRBJ2-1 - TRBV7-9 13 few TGTGCCAGCAGCTTAGGGTCTCGTCAGGAGCAGTTCTTC CASSLGSRQEQFF
TRBJ1-1 TRBD1 TRBV5-8 14 - TGTGCCAGCAGTGGGAGGACAGGGTTGACTGAAGCTTTCTTT CASSGRTGLTEAFF
TRBJ1-5 TRBD1 TRBV11-2 17 - TGTGCCAGCAGCTTAGACCGGGACAGCTATAGCAATCAGCCCCAGCATTTT CASSLDRDSYSNQPQHF
TRBJ2-7 TRBD2 TRBV2 15 few TGTGCCAGCAGTGAATCTTCTAGCGGGGGTTACGAGCAGTACTTC CASSESSSGGYEQYF
TRBJ1-5 TRBD1 TRBV9 14 - TGTGCCAGCAGCGCGGGACAGGGGAACGAGCCCCAGCATTTT CASSAGQGNEPQHF
TRBJ1-6 TRBD1 TRBV19 12 - TGTGCCAGTAGTAAGGGGGCCTCACCCCTCCACTTT CASSKGASPLHF
TRBJ2-7 - TRBV7-9 13 - TGTGCCAGCAGCCGAGGGGGGGGCTACGAGCAGTACTTC CASSRGGGYEQYF
TRBJ2-1 TRBD1 TRBV6-1 14 few TGTGCCAGCAGTTTACAGGGGGCGGTGAATGAGCAGTTCTTC CASSLQGAVNEQFF
TRBJ2-1 TRBD2 TRBV4-1 14 - TGCGCCAGCAGCCAAATCGTGACTAGCGGGCCGTGGTTCTTC CASSQIVTSGPWFF
TRBJ2-6 - TRBV4-1 16 - TGCGCCAGCAGCCAAGACCACAGGGCTGGGGCCAACGTCCTGACTTTC CASSQDHRAGANVLTF
TRBJ2-2 - TRBV6-5 15 once TGTGCCAGCAAGTCCCGAGGACAACAAACCGGGGAGCTGTTTTTT CASKSRGQQTGELFF
TRBJ2-7 - TRBV6-1 13 few TGTGCCAGCAGTGAGGGGGGATACTACGAGCAGTACTTC CASSEGGYYEQYF
TRBJ1-6 - TRBV5-4 15 - TGTGCCAGCAGCTTGGGGGGACAATTCAATTCACCCCTCCACTTT CASSLGGQFNSPLHF
TRBJ2-7 TRBD1 TRBV9 15 once TGTGCCAGCAGCGTGCCCACAGGGGGCCCCTACGAGCAGTACTTC CASSVPTGGPYEQYF
TRBJ2-3 - TRBV9 17 - TGTGCCAGCAGCGTAGGTTTAACTCCGGGTCTGACAGATACGCAGTATTTT CASSVGLTPGLTDTQYF
TRBJ2-1 - TRBV5-4 16 - TGTGCCAGCAGCCCCAGGAGGGATAGGAGGGCCGATGAGCAGTTCTTC CASSPRRDRRADEQFF
TRBJ2-7 TRBD2 TRBV5-1 14 once TGCGCCAGCAGCACAGGTACTAGCGGGGAAGGGCAGTACTTC CASSTGTSGEGQYF
TRBJ1-1 TRBD1 TRBV4-2 16 - TGTGCCAGCAGCCAAGATGAATGGACAGGGGAAACTGAAGCTTTCTTT CASSQDEWTGETEAFF
TRBJ1-1 TRBD1 TRBV6-1 13 - TGTGCCAGCACCCGGGACAGGGTGACTGAAGCTTTCTTT CASTRDRVTEAFF
TRBJ1-1 - TRBV13 11 - TGTGCCAGCAGCGCACAGGGTGAAGCTTTCTTT CASSAQGEAFF
TRBJ2-5 TRBD1 TRBV7-7 14 - TGTGCCAGCAGCCAGACAGGGACCAAAGAGACCCAGTACTTC CASSQTGTKETQYF